Following are 23 T cell receptor beta chains from one sample sequenced in a study of T cells in Graves' hyperthyroidism and ophthalmopathy. RNA transcripts provided the source from which TCR beta CDR3 regions were amplified. The study used the HTBI primer set for a first-round RT-PCR of the TCR CDR3. TCRdb re-called the multiplex PCR reads through MiXCR, storing one row per CDR3 protein. The sample includes about 480,000 distinct CDR3 sequences, roughly 14% seen only once; the top ten take 15% to 20%. The sequenced sample was blood. These receptors all stem from a woman younger than 30 with Graves' hyperthyroidism.

This chain uses TRBV7-9 with TRBJ2-3; 9 bases match TRBD2. The V gene's germline CDR1 is SEHNR and CDR2 FQNEAQ (reference sequence). Trimming removed 1 base from V and 14 bases from J; junction bases left unmatched: 7. The CDR3 sequence is 13 residues long. Here the CDR3 reads CASSLDPGTSWYF. As DNA, the CDR3 is TGTGCCAGCAGCTTAGACCCCGGGACTAGCTGGTATTTT.

This clonotype was seen ten or more times. The chain couples TRBV24-1 to TRBJ2-7; D uncertain. Trimming removed 5 bases at V and 3 bases at J, with 10 bases between. This CDR3 is 13 amino acids long. Germline-derived CDR1 and CDR2 are KGHDR and SFDVKD. CDR3 bases: TGTGCCACCAGTGCCTCCGGCAGCTACGAGCAGTACTTC. Translated: CATSASGSYEQYF.

The rearrangement joins TRBV3-1 to TRBJ2-1; D might be TRBD2 (5 bases). The germline V and J ends were trimmed by 1 base and 7 bases, with 11 bases remaining between them. The CDR3 spans 14 residues. CDR1 and CDR2 from the germline V gene are LGHDT and YNNKEL (reference sequence). The CDR3 is CASSQGPRGNEQFF. In DNA, the CDR3 is TGTGCCAGCAGCCAAGGCCCTAGAGGGAATGAGCAGTTCTTC.

The V and J genes are TRBV7-9 and TRBJ1-4; D is possibly TRBD1 (6 bases). This CDR3 region has 15 residues. In germline, CDR1 is SEHNR, CDR2 FQNEAQ (reference sequence). Trimming cost V 5 bases and J 5 bases, with 15 bases left between them. CDR3: CASSAWTDGNEKLFF. Written as DNA, the CDR3 is TGTGCCAGCAGCGCCTGGACAGATGGCAATGAAAAACTGTTTTTT. Full variable domain (outside the CDR3, taken from reference TRBV7-9 and TRBJ1-4): DTGVSQNPRHKITKRGQNVTFRCDPISEHNRLYWYRQTLGQGPEFLTYFQNEAQLEKSRLLSDRFSAERPKGSFSTLEIQRTEQGDSAMYLCASSAWTDGNEKLFFGSGTQLSVL.

This clonotype was seen many times. This sequence joins TRBV6-1 and TRBJ2-6; D unresolved. The CDR3 runs 14 residues. Trimming cost V 7 bases and J 3 bases, with 10 bases left between them. Germline CDR1 and CDR2: MNHNS and SASEGT. The CDR3 sequence is CASTLGGGANVLTF. CDR3 in DNA: TGTGCCAGCACCTTAGGTGGTGGGGCCAACGTCCTGACTTTC.

This clonotype was detected a few times. The V and J genes are TRBV5-1 and TRBJ1-1; the D gene is possibly TRBD1 (5 bases). V dropped 0 bases and J dropped 5 bases, with 20 bases sitting between them. The V gene's germline CDR1 is SGHRS and CDR2 YFSETQ. This CDR3 region has 17 residues. CDR3 nucleotides: TGCGCCAGCAGCTTGGGCTGGGGGTTGGGCGGTGGGACTGAAGCTTTCTTT. Amino acid sequence: CASSLGWGLGGGTEAFF.

This clonotype was recorded many times. The chain uses TRBV2 and TRBJ1-4; D possibly corresponds to TRBD1 (5 bases). V lost 1 base and J 8 bases, leaving 11 bases between the germline ends. Per germline, CDR1 SNHLY and CDR2 FYNNEI. This CDR3 is built from 14 residues. The CDR3 loop is CASSEGTRVEKLFF. The CDR3 nucleotides read TGTGCCAGCAGTGAAGGGACAAGGGTCGAAAAACTGTTTTTT.

Many counts were recorded for this clonotype. The chain joins TRBV3-1 to TRBJ2-7; TRBD1 matches 8 bases. The germline V gene has CDR1 LGHDT and CDR2 YNNKEL (reference sequence). This CDR3 spans 14 amino acids. V lost 3 bases, J lost 0 bases, and 1 base stayed unmatched. CDR3 region: CASSQDRASYEQYF. CDR3 nucleotides: TGTGCCAGCAGCCAGGACAGGGCCTCCTACGAGCAGTACTTC.

V is TRBV7-9 and J is TRBJ2-3; D ambiguous. This CDR3 is built from 13 residues. The germline V gene encodes CDR1 SEHNR and CDR2 FQNEAQ (reference sequence). V was pared by 5 bases and J by 4 bases, with 10 bases between. The CDR3 nucleotides are TGTGCCAGCAGCCCCACGGCTGCAGATACGCAGTATTTT. Its protein product is CASSPTAADTQYF.

This clonotype was counted many times. The V call is TRBV11-2, the J call TRBJ1-2; 9 nucleotides agree with TRBD1. The CDR3 totals 14 residues. Trimming at V came to 11 bases and at J to 7 bases, leaving 14 bases not matched to a gene. The germline V gene encodes CDR1 SGHAT and CDR2 FQNNGV. The CDR3 DNA reads as TGTGCCGTCAAGCCCGGGACAGGGTTCGGTGGCTACACCTTC. Protein sequence: CAVKPGTGFGGYTF.

This clonotype showed up many times. This chain connects TRBV19 to TRBJ1-5, with TRBD1 matching over 7 bases. This CDR3 region has 19 residues. Germline V gene lookup returns CDR1 LNHDA and CDR2 SQIVND (reference sequence). J was trimmed by 3 bases and V by 3 bases; bases with no gene match: 17. The CDR3 spells CASSISLDRGTAINQPQHF. In DNA, the CDR3 is TGTGCCAGTAGTATCTCGCTCGATCGGGGGACAGCCATCAATCAGCCCCAGCATTTT.

At least ten counts were recorded for this clonotype. The chain joins TRBV6-2 or TRBV6-3 to TRBJ2-1; no firm D call. The germline V gene has CDR1 MNHEY and CDR2 SVGEGT. V lost 7 bases and J 3 bases, leaving 22 bases between the germline ends. The CDR3 spans 17 residues. The CDR3 reads CASTSHFWAELYNEQFF. CDR3 nucleotides: TGTGCCAGCACCTCACACTTCTGGGCGGAGCTCTACAATGAGCAGTTCTTC.

This clonotype was detected ten times or more. This chain uses TRBV29-1 with TRBJ2-1, with TRBD2 matching 14 bases. The germline V gene has CDR1 SQVTM and CDR2 ANQGSEA. The length of the CDR3 is 18 residues. J lost 1 base, V lost 4 bases, and 9 bases had no gene match. DNA of the CDR3: TGCAGCGTTGGTGGGACTAGCGGGAGTGTCGTATCCTACAATGAGCAGTTCTTC. Amino acid sequence: CSVGGTSGSVVSYNEQFF.

At least ten counts were recorded for this clonotype. The CDR3 loop is CASSPRAGGRDNEQFF. Written as DNA, the CDR3 is TGTGCCAGCAGCCCACGAGCGGGAGGGCGAGACAATGAGCAGTTCTTC. The V and J genes are TRBV3-1 and TRBJ2-1; 10 positions agree with TRBD2. Losses at the gene ends were 4 bases for V and 5 bases for J; bases not matched to a gene: 8. The CDR3 is made up of 16 amino acids. CDR1 is LGHDT and CDR2 is YNNKEL in the germline V gene (reference sequence).

This clonotype appeared many times. The chain has TRBV27 and TRBJ1-2, with D hard to call. The CDR3 contains 14 residues. Germline CDR1 MNHEY, CDR2 SMNVEV (reference sequence). Trimming removed 4 bases at V and 4 bases at J, with 13 bases between. CDR3 coding DNA: TGTGCCAGCAGTTACGGCGCTGGCGGCTATGGCTACACCTTC. Translation gives CASSYGAGGYGYTF.

Many counts were recorded for this clonotype. The chain couples TRBV3-1 to TRBJ1-6, with 9 bases fitting TRBD1. Germline V CDR1 and CDR2: LGHDT, YNNKEL (reference sequence). The trim removed 6 bases at V and 8 bases at J, leaving 2 bases unmatched. The CDR3 has 13 amino acids. CDR3 region: CASRGQGHSPLHF. The CDR3 DNA follows: TGTGCCAGCAGGGGACAGGGACATTCACCCCTCCACTTT.

This clonotype was counted at least ten times. For the CDR3, the DNA is TGTGCCACCAGTGACCGGGACAGGGATCGGGATACGCAGTATTTT. This gives the protein CATSDRDRDRDTQYF. This chain links TRBV24-1 with TRBJ2-3; 9 nucleotides agree with TRBD1. The germline CDR1 and CDR2 sequences are KGHDR and SFDVKD. The CDR3 extends over 15 amino acids. J lost 6 bases, V lost 4 bases, and 7 bases had no gene match.

The sample holds many counts of this clonotype. The chain links TRBV11-3 to TRBJ2-1; tentative D call: TRBD2 (5 bases). Germline assignment: CDR1 SGHNT and CDR2 YENEEA. V dropped 3 bases and J dropped 2 bases, with 11 bases sitting between them. This CDR3 spans 15 amino acids. CDR3 DNA: TGTGCCAGCAGCTTTAAGAGCGGAGCCTACAATGAGCAGTTCTTC. Its translation: CASSFKSGAYNEQFF. Drawing the rest from reference TRBV11-3 and TRBJ2-1, the complete variable domain is EAGVVQSPRYKIIEKKQPVAFWCNPISGHNTLYWYLQNLGQGPELLIRYENEEAVDDSQLPKDRFSAERLKGVDSTLKIQPAELGDSAVYLCASSFKSGAYNEQFFGPGTRLTVL.

This clonotype was counted at least ten times. The V gene is TRBV11-1, the J gene TRBJ1-6; possibly TRBD1 for D (5 bases). The CDR3 sequence is 14 residues long. V lost 3 bases to trimming and J lost 14 bases, with 17 bases between them. Germline lookup yields CDR1 SGHAT and CDR2 FQDESV (reference sequence). The CDR3 bases are TGTGCCAGCAGCTTTGATCCGGGAAGGGGCACCCTCCACTTT. Translation gives CASSFDPGRGTLHF.

Turning to this clonotype: At one end, the junction sequence differs from germline, possibly due to a read error. The chain is built from TRBV30 and TRBJ1-1; possibly TRBD1 for D (5 bases). This CDR3 has 13 amino acids. Germline CDR1 and CDR2: GTSNPN and SVGIG (reference sequence). In DNA form, the CDR3 reads TGTGTCTGGTGGTTGGGGCTTACGACTGAAGCTTTCTTT. Translating gives CVWWLGLTTEAFF.

This clonotype was counted ten times or more. This rearrangement joins TRBV12-3 or TRBV12-4 to TRBJ1-4, with 7 positions matching TRBD1. The CDR3 consists of 15 residues. The ends lost 1 base at V and 6 bases at J; junction bases unmatched: 5. The CDR3 sequence is CASSLEGGLHEKLFF. CDR3 sequence (DNA): TGTGCCAGCAGTTTAGAAGGGGGCTTGCATGAAAAACTGTTTTTT.

This clonotype was detected many times. This chain connects TRBV24-1 to TRBJ2-3; tentatively, D is TRBD1 (6 bases). CDR1 and CDR2 (germline): KGHDR, SFDVKD. Trimming removed 5 bases at V and 2 bases at J, with 13 bases between. This CDR3 spans 15 amino acids. The CDR3 region has the DNA TGTGCCACCAGTGGGCAGGGGTTTATCACAGATACGCAGTATTTT. Its translation is CATSGQGFITDTQYF.

This clonotype was recorded many times. The chain couples TRBV12-3 or TRBV12-4 to TRBJ1-1; maybe TRBD1 (6 bases). The CDR3 has 17 amino acids. Trimming stripped 5 bases from V and 3 bases from J, with 22 bases between. The CDR3 DNA sequence: TGTGCCAGCAGTGTATATGGGCAGGGGAGAGTGGACACTGAAGCTTTCTTT. Its protein product is CASSVYGQGRVDTEAFF.